The clone carrying this TCR beta chain came up once. This sample was taken from a study of cytomegalovirus exposure and HLA in healthy donors. V shed 8 bases and J shed 0 bases, with 8 bases lying between them. The germline V gene encodes CDR1 MDHEN and CDR2 SYDVKM. This CDR3 spans 14 amino acids. The PCR used 60 Vbeta and 13 Jbeta primers. The method was immunoSEQ multiplex PCR; TCRdb's version includes in-frame clones alone and lacks a portion of them. The repertoire holds roughly 89,000 clones, around 84% seen once, with roughly 2% in the top ten. This sequence was found in a man in his late teens or twenties in good health and CMV-seronegative. The chain employs TRBV28 and TRBJ2-6; D might be TRBD2 (5 bases). Material: PBMCs. The CDR3 nucleotides are TGTGCCAGCGGACTCCCCTCTGGGGCCAACGTCCTGACTTTC. This encodes CASGLPSGANVLTF.